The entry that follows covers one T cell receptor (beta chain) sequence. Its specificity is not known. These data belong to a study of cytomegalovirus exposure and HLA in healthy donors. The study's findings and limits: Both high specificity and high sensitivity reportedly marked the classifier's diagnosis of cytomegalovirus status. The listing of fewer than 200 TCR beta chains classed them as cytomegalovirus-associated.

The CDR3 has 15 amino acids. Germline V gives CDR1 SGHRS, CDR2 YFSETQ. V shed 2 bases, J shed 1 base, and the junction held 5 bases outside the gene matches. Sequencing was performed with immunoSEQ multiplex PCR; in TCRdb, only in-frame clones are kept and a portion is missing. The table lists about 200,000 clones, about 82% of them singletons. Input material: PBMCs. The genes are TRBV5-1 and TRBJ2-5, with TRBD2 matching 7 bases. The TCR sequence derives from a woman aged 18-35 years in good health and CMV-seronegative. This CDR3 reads CASSFGAGPQETQYF. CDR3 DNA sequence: TGCGCCAGCAGCTTTGGAGCGGGACCCCAAGAGACCCAGTACTTC.